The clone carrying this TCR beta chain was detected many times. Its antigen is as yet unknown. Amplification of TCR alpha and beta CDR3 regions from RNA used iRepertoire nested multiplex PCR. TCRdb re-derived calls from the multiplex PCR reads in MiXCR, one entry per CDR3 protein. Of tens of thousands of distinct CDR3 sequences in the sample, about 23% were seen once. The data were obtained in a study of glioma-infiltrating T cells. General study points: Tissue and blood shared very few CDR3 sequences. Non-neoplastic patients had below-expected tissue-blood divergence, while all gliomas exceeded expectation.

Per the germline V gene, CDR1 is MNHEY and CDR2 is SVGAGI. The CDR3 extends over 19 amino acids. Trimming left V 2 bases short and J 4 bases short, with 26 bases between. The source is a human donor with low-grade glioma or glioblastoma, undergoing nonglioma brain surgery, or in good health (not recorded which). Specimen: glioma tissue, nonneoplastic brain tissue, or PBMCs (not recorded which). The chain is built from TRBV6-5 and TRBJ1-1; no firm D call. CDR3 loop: CASSYLSTWLTSMTTEAFF. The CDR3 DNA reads TGTGCCAGCAGTTACCTCTCTACGTGGTTGACTTCCATGACCACTGAAGCTTTCTTT.